This T cell receptor beta chain derives from a study of T cell responses to AZD1222 COVID-19 vaccine. This CDR3 has 12 amino acids. V gave up 5 bases and J gave up 4 bases, with 10 bases separating them. Germline V gene data show CDR1 as GTSNPN and CDR2 as SVGIG (reference sequence). Libraries were prepared by immunoSEQ multiplex PCR; TCRdb keeps only in-frame clonotypes and omits some of them. The sample yields about 100,000 clones, around 83% seen once. The clonotype originates from an adult in good health. The specimen comprised peripheral blood, sampled on day 0 of AZD1222 vaccination. The chain recombines TRBV30 with TRBJ2-3, with D tentatively TRBD1 (5 bases). The CDR3 region is CAWGRGSDTQYF. The DNA for the CDR3 is TGTGCCTGGGGTAGGGGTTCAGATACGCAGTATTTT.